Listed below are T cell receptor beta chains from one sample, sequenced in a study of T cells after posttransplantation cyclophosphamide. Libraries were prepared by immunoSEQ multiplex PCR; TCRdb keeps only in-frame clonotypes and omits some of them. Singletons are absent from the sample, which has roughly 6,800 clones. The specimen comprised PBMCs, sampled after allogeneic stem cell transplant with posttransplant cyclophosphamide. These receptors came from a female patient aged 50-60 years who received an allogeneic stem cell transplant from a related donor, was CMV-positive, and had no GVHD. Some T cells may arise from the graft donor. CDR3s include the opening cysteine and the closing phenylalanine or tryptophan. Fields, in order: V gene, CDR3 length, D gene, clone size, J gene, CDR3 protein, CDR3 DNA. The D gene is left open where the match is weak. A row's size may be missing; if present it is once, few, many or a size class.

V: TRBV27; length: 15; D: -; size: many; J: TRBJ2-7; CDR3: CASTLLAGGPNEQYF; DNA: TGTGCCAGCACCCTACTAGCCGGAGGTCCGAACGAGCAGTACTTC
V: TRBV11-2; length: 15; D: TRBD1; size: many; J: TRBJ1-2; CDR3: CASSSRTGEFYGYTF; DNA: TGTGCCAGCAGCTCCAGGACAGGGGAATTTTACGGCTACACCTTC
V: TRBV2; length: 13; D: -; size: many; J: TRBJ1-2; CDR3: CASSVDRNYGYTF; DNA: TGTGCCAGCAGCGTCGACAGGAACTATGGCTACACCTTC
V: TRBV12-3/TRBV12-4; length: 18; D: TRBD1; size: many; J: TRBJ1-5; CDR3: CASSLSPSGTGNNQPQHF; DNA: TGTGCCAGCAGTTTGTCCCCTTCCGGGACAGGGAACAATCAGCCCCAGCATTTT
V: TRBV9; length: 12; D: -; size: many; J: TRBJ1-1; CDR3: CASSPHDTEAFF; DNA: TGTGCCAGCAGCCCCCATGACACTGAAGCTTTCTTT
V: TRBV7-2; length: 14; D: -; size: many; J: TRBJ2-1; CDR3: CASSLPWLNNEQFF; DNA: TGTGCCAGCAGCTTGCCTTGGCTTAACAATGAGCAGTTCTTC
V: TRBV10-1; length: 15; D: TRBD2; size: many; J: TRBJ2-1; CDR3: CASSAAGTSEGEQFF; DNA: TGCGCCAGCAGTGCCGCCGGGACTAGCGAAGGTGAGCAGTTCTTC
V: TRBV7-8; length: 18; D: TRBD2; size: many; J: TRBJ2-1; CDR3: CASSLNQGGRVPYNEQFF; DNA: TGTGCCAGCAGCTTAAATCAGGGAGGGAGGGTCCCCTACAATGAGCAGTTCTTC
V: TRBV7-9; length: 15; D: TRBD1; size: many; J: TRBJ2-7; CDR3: CASSLRRTGQHEQYF; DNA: TGTGCCAGCAGCCTCCGCAGGACAGGGCAGCACGAGCAGTACTTC
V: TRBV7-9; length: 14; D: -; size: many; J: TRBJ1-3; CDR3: CASIPRGPGNTIYF; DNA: TGTGCCAGCATCCCGAGGGGCCCTGGAAACACCATATATTTT
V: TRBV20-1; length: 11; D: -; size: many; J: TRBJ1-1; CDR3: CSAPLQGSAFF; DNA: TGCAGTGCTCCCTTACAGGGATCAGCTTTCTTT
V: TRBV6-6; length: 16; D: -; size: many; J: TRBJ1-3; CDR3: CASKAPSFFSGNTIYF; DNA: TGTGCCAGCAAAGCGCCCTCCTTCTTCTCTGGAAACACCATATATTTT
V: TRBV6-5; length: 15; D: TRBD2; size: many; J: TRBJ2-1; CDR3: CASQGLAGGPNEQFF; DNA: TGTGCCAGTCAAGGACTAGCGGGAGGGCCCAATGAGCAGTTCTTC
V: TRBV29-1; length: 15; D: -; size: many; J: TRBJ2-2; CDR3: CSARRTATNTGELFF; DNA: TGCAGCGCACGCCGGACTGCTACCAACACCGGGGAGCTGTTTTTT
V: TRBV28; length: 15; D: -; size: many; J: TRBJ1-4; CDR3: CASSRPRGTYEKLFF; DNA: TGTGCCAGCAGCCGCCCCCGGGGGACGTATGAAAAACTGTTTTTT
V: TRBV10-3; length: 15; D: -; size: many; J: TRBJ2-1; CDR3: CATGAGLSSYNEQFF; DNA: TGTGCCACCGGTGCAGGCCTGAGCTCCTACAATGAGCAGTTCTTC
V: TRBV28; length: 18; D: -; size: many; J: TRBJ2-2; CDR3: CASSLDLLEGANTGELFF; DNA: TGTGCCAGCAGTTTAGATCTTTTAGAGGGTGCGAACACCGGGGAGCTGTTTTTT
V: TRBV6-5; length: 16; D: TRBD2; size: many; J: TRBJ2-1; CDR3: CASSYSGGRPDNEQFF; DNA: TGTGCCAGCAGTTACTCGGGCGGGAGACCGGACAATGAGCAGTTCTTC
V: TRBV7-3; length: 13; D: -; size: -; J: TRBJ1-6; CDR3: CASSLNGVPPLHF; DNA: TGTGCCAGCAGCCTAAACGGGGTTCCACCCCTCCACTTT
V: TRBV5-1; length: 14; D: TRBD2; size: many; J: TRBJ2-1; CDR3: CASGIGGRDNEQFF; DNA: TGCGCCAGCGGGATCGGCGGGAGGGACAATGAGCAGTTCTTC
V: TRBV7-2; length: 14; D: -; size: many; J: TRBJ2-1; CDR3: CASSPRGAYNEQFF; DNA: TGTGCCAGCAGCCCGAGGGGAGCCTACAATGAGCAGTTCTTC
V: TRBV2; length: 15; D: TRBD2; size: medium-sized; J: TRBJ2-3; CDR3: CATVTSGPSTDTQYF; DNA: TGTGCCACGGTGACTAGCGGACCTAGCACAGATACGCAGTATTTT
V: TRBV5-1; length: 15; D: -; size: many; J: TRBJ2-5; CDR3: CASSPGVAEAETQYF; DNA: TGCGCCAGCAGCCCCGGGGTGGCGGAGGCAGAGACCCAGTACTTC
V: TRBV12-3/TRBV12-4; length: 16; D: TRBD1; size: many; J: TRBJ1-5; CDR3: CASSHTTGGGNQPQHF; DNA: TGTGCCAGCAGCCACACGACAGGGGGAGGCAATCAGCCCCAGCATTTT
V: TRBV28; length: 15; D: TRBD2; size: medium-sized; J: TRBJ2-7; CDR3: CASSAGLAGGYEQYF; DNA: TGTGCCAGCAGCGCTGGACTAGCGGGAGGTTACGAGCAGTACTTC
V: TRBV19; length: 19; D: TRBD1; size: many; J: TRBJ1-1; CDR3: CATRPPPTGAWGLNTEAFF; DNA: TGTGCCACCCGACCCCCCCCTACAGGGGCGTGGGGCCTGAACACTGAAGCTTTCTTT
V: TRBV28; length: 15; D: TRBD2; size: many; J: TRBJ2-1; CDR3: CASSHPGGRANEQFF; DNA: TGTGCCAGCAGCCACCCTGGCGGGAGAGCGAATGAGCAGTTCTTC
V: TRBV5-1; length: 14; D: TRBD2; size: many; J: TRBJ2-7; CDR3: CASSLGAGAYEQYF; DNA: TGCGCCAGCAGCTTGGGAGCGGGGGCCTACGAGCAGTACTTC
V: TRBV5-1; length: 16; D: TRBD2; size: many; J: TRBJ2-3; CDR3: CASSPSTSGSTDTQYF; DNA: TGCGCCAGCAGCCCCTCGACTAGCGGTAGCACAGATACGCAGTATTTT
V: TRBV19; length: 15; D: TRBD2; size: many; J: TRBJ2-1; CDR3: CASSITSGRYNEQFF; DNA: TGTGCCAGTAGTATAACTAGCGGGAGGTACAATGAGCAGTTCTTC
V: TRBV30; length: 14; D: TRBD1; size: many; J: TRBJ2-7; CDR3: CAWSHDRGTYEQYF; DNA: TGTGCCTGGAGTCACGACAGGGGAACCTACGAGCAGTACTTC
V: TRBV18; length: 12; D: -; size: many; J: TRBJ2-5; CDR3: CASFFLAQTQYF; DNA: TGTGCCAGCTTCTTTCTAGCCCAGACCCAGTACTTC